The 6 T cell receptor beta chains reported below all come from one sample, sequenced in a study of blood T cell repertoires in COVID-19. TCRdb's copy holds only in-frame clones and misses some; the assay was immunoSEQ multiplex PCR. The repertoire has some 140,000 clones, roughly 80% of them found once; the top ten carry 7% to 10%. Specimen: PBMCs or T cells enriched from blood (not recorded which). All receptors come from a man aged 50 to 59 who had recovered from COVID-19.

The CDR3 DNA reads TGTGCCAGCAGCTTCGGGACAGGGACCTACGAGCAGTACTTC. This sequence encodes CASSFGTGTYEQYF. This chain links TRBV11-2 with TRBJ2-7; TRBD1 matches 9 bases. Germline CDR1 reads SGHAT; CDR2 reads FQNNGV. CDR3 length equals 14 residues. Trimming removed 3 bases from V and 2 bases from J; junction bases left unmatched: 2.

This rearrangement joins TRBV27 to TRBJ2-2, with a weak D call TRBD1 (6 bases). CDR1 is MNHEY and CDR2 is SMNVEV in the germline V gene (reference sequence). The V and J ends lost 4 bases and 1 base respectively, with 16 bases between them. CDR3 length equals 17 residues. This CDR3 reads CASSYDRIRLNTGELFF. CDR3 nucleotide sequence: TGTGCCAGCAGTTACGACAGGATAAGGCTGAACACCGGGGAGCTGTTTTTT.

This chain links TRBV7-8 with TRBJ2-3; D uncertain. There are 13 residues in the CDR3. V lost 1 base, J lost 11 bases, and 13 bases lay in between. CDR1 is SGHVS, CDR2 FQNEAQ, per germline. The CDR3 nucleotides are TGTGCCAGCAGCTTAGGATTCGCGGAAGAGCAGTATTTT. It codes for CASSLGFAEEQYF.

The chain is built from TRBV5-1 and TRBJ1-3; 9 positions agree with TRBD1. Germline V gives CDR1 SGHRS, CDR2 YFSETQ. The CDR3 runs 16 residues. J was trimmed by 0 bases and V by 0 bases; bases with no gene match: 1. DNA of the CDR3: TGCGCCAGCAGCTTGGGACAGGGGGGCTCTGGAAACACCATATATTTT. This translates into CASSLGQGGSGNTIYF.

The chain links TRBV7-2 to TRBJ1-2; 9 positions agree with TRBD1. Germline-derived CDR1 and CDR2 are SGHTA and FQGNSA. This CDR3 has 14 amino acids. V lost 8 bases and J lost 8; bases outside the gene matches: 12. The CDR3 spells CASVTPGQGGGYTF. CDR3 sequence (DNA): TGTGCCAGCGTTACTCCGGGACAGGGTGGCGGCTACACCTTC.

The chain employs TRBV5-1 and TRBJ1-1; D call uncertain. The CDR3 extends over 14 amino acids. V was cut by 1 base and J by 5 bases, with 12 bases left in between. Germline V gives CDR1 SGHRS, CDR2 YFSETQ. In nucleotides, the CDR3 is TGCGCCAGCAGCTTGTTGGAGGGAGGTACTGAAGCTTTCTTT. Its translation: CASSLLEGGTEAFF.